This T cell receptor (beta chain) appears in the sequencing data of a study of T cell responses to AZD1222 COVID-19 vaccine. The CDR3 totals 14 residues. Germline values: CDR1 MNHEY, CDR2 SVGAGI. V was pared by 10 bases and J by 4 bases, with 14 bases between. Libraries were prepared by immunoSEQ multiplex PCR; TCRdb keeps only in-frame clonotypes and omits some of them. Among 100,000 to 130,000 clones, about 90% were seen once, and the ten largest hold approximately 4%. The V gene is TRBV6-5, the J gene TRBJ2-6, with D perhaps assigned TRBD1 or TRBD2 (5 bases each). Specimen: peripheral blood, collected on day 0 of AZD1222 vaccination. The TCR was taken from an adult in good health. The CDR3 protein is CATAYGAGANVLTF. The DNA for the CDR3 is TGTGCCACAGCGTACGGGGCAGGGGCCAACGTCCTGACTTTC.